The entry below describes one TCR beta chain. What it recognizes is unknown. This sample stems from a study of beta chain features in type 1 diabetes. Study observations and caveats: Whether HLA type influences TCRB rearrangement remained unresolved here. More deletions and fewer insertions at VDJ junctions were found in patients with type 1 diabetes.

Reverse transcribing all isolated RNA meant expressed TCRB transcripts were sequenced. Profiling relied on immunoSEQ multiplex PCR, and the TCRdb table lists in-frame clones only, not all of them. Here the sample spans around 430,000 clones, roughly 31% being singletons. Using CD45RO/CCR7/CD25/CD127/CD95/CD27, CD4+ naive, central memory, regulatory and stem cell-like memory cells were sorted. Germline trimming cut 8 bases from V and 2 bases from J; bases unmatched to any gene: 10. The germline V gene encodes CDR1 MNHEY and CDR2 SVGAGI. The CDR3 sequence is 15 residues long. This TCR derives from a man between 18 and 35 years old in good health. Sequencing used naive CD4+ T cells from blood. The chain recombines TRBV6-5 with TRBJ2-3; TRBD2 agrees at 7 bases. The CDR3: CASRIREANTDTQYF. The CDR3 nucleotides read TGTGCCAGCCGCATACGGGAGGCTAACACAGATACGCAGTATTTT.